This is a list of T cell receptor beta chains from one sample in a study of blood T cells in healthy people across ages. TCRdb recomputed calls from the 5' RACE reads with MiXCR, one row per CDR3 protein. The repertoire includes some 1.8 million distinct CDR3 sequences, approximately 39% of them detected once, and 20% to 25% sits in the top ten. The material sequenced was blood. These receptors all come from a human donor in good health. The CDR3 runs from the conserved cysteine through the conserved F or W. The D gene is left open where the match is weak. Clone size is not always given. Where it is, it says once, few, many or a class for expanded clones.

j_gene,v_gene,abundance,d_gene,CDR3aa,CDR3nt
TRBJ2-1,TRBV6-1,few,.,CASTRYNEQFF,TGTGCCAGCACGAGGTACAATGAGCAGTTCTTC
TRBJ2-1,TRBV29-1,few,.,CSVERGDYRSYNEQFF,TGCAGCGTTGAAAGGGGGGACTACCGCTCCTACAATGAGCAGTTCTTC
TRBJ2-2,TRBV20-1,.,TRBD2,CSATGLAGGTGELFF,TGCAGTGCTACCGGACTAGCGGGGGGCACCGGGGAGCTGTTTTTT
TRBJ1-2,TRBV7-2,.,TRBD1,CASSSGLTGPGYTF,TGTGCCAGCAGCTCAGGATTGACAGGGCCCGGCTACACCTTC
TRBJ2-4,TRBV7-9,.,TRBD2,CASIGLAGVRNEQYF,TGTGCCAGCATCGGACTGGCGGGGGTTAGGAATGAGCAGTACTTC
TRBJ1-1,TRBV5-5,.,TRBD1,CASSWTGVPEAFF,TGTGCCAGCAGCTGGACAGGGGTCCCTGAAGCTTTCTTT
TRBJ2-1,TRBV5-1,.,.,CANSLEGNNEQFF,TGCGCCAACAGCTTGGAGGGTAACAATGAGCAGTTCTTC
TRBJ1-2,TRBV7-2,.,TRBD1,CASSQLSGGIGYGYTF,TGTGCCAGCAGCCAGTTGTCAGGGGGCATTGGCTATGGCTACACCTTC
TRBJ2-3,TRBV10-3,.,.,CAINQDSTDTQYF,TGTGCCATCAACCAGGATAGCACAGATACGCAGTATTTT
TRBJ2-3,TRBV10-3,few,.,CAISEDWAGRTDTQYF,TGTGCCATCAGTGAGGACTGGGCGGGGCGCACAGATACGCAGTATTTT
TRBJ2-1,TRBV25-1,.,TRBD2,CASSKGLAGGYEQFF,TGTGCCAGCAGCAAGGGGCTAGCGGGGGGGTATGAGCAGTTCTTC
TRBJ1-2,TRBV6-2/TRBV6-3,.,.,CASSYPSRGYTF,TGTGCCAGCAGTTACCCGAGTCGGGGCTACACCTTC
TRBJ2-1,TRBV5-1,.,TRBD2,CASSRGQRGGLYNEQFF,TGCGCCAGCAGCCGGGGCCAGCGGGGGGGACTCTACAATGAGCAGTTCTTC
TRBJ1-2,TRBV29-1,.,.,CSVADSNRGGYTF,TGCAGCGTCGCGGATTCGAACCGGGGCGGCTACACCTTC
TRBJ1-2,TRBV6-2/TRBV6-3,.,TRBD1,CASSSRDRAFYGYTF,TGTGCCAGCAGTTCGAGGGACAGGGCATTCTATGGCTACACCTTC
TRBJ2-3,TRBV7-6,.,TRBD2,CASSFWTGGGMNTQYF,TGTGCCAGCAGCTTCTGGACTGGCGGGGGAATGAATACGCAGTATTTT
TRBJ2-5,TRBV4-3,few,.,CASSQERGRWKKGTQYF,TGCGCCAGCAGCCAAGAACGGGGCCGGTGGAAAAAGGGGACCCAGTACTTC
TRBJ1-6,TRBV4-1,few,TRBD1,CASSQGQGTNSPLHF,TGCGCCAGCAGCCAAGGACAGGGAACAAATTCACCCCTCCACTTT